These T cell receptor beta chains were read from a single sample in a study of PD-L1 blockade in urothelial cancer. Sequencing used immunoSEQ multiplex PCR; TCRdb keeps in-frame clones, though not all of them. The sample carries 38,000 or so clones, 65% to 85% recorded once. The sequencing here drew on PBMCs, taken around atezolizumab (anti-PD-L1) treatment. The receptors derive from a man between 60 and 70 years old with urothelial cancer. Both conserved end residues are part of each CDR3. A D gene is named only where the DNA matches it firmly. Size tells how often a clone was seen (once, few, many) or the class of an expanded clone, and some rows leave it out.

V gene	J gene	D gene	clone size	CDR3 DNA	CDR3 protein
TRBV6-5	TRBJ1-1	.	.	TGTGCCAGCGGGAAGACGGGCGGGCAGAACACTGAAGCTTTCTTT	CASGKTGGQNTEAFF
TRBV5-1	TRBJ1-1	.	.	TGCGCCAGCAGCTTGGGGGGCGTCGGCGATTACTCTGCTTTCTTT	CASSLGGVGDYSAFF
TRBV9	TRBJ1-1	.	.	TGTGCCAGCAGCGTAGGGGCCGGCATGAACACTGAAGCTTTCTTT	CASSVGAGMNTEAFF
TRBV5-6	TRBJ2-7	TRBD2	.	TGTGCCAGCAGCTCTAGCGGCTCCTACGAGCAGTACTTC	CASSSSGSYEQYF
TRBV11-3	TRBJ2-5	TRBD2	.	TGTGCCAGCAGCCAAGTTGCGGGGGGGTCCCAGTACTTC	CASSQVAGGSQYF
TRBV6-1	TRBJ1-4	.	.	TGTGCCAGCAGTGACGGCAGGGCCGTATGGAAACTGTTTTTT	CASSDGRAVWKLFF
TRBV10-1	TRBJ1-4	.	.	TGCGCCAGCTGGGGGGGGGAAGTCGAAAAACTGTTTTTT	CASWGGEVEKLFF
TRBV10-1	TRBJ1-2	TRBD1	few	TGCGCCAGCAGTGAAGGACAGGGGAATGGCTACACCTTC	CASSEGQGNGYTF
TRBV21-1	TRBJ1-6	.	few	TGTGCCAGCAGCACCTACAGGATCAGCTCCTATAATTCACCCCTCCACTTT	CASSTYRISSYNSPLHF
TRBV5-4	TRBJ1-1	TRBD1	.	TGTGCCAGCAGCTTGACAGGGGTAGGCACTGAAGCTTTCTTT	CASSLTGVGTEAFF
TRBV14	TRBJ2-3	.	.	TGTGCCAGCAGCCTTCAATCCGTCTACACAGATACGCAGTATTTT	CASSLQSVYTDTQYF
TRBV9	TRBJ1-5	.	.	TGTGCCAGCAGCTCAGGTGCGGGGGTTAATCAGCCCCAGCATTTT	CASSSGAGVNQPQHF
TRBV5-1	TRBJ1-4	TRBD1	.	TGCGCCAGCAGTCGGGACAGATTTAATGAAAAACTGTTTTTT	CASSRDRFNEKLFF
TRBV2	TRBJ2-7	.	.	TGTGCCAGCAGTGTTGGCACCTCCTACGAGCAGTACTTC	CASSVGTSYEQYF
TRBV2	TRBJ1-6	TRBD1	few	TGTGCCAGCAGTAATCAGGGGGCTAGGAATTCACCCCTCCACTTT	CASSNQGARNSPLHF
TRBV5-4	TRBJ1-1	TRBD1	.	TGTGCCAGCAGCGCCTCCGGGACAGGGAGAGCTTTCTTT	CASSASGTGRAFF
TRBV19	TRBJ2-3	TRBD1	.	TGTGCCAGTAGTATAGGGACAGGGTTTGGAGATACGCAGTATTTT	CASSIGTGFGDTQYF
TRBV28	TRBJ1-1	.	few	TGTGCCAGCAGTCCCCCCGGGTTGGTCGGTGCTTTCTTT	CASSPPGLVGAFF
TRBV15	TRBJ1-1	.	.	TGTGCCACCAGCAACAGGGTCAAAGCTTTCTTT	CATSNRVKAFF
TRBV5-5	TRBJ2-7	TRBD1	.	TGTGCCAGCAGCTGGGGTCGGGGACAGTTAAGGATCTACGAGCAGTACTTC	CASSWGRGQLRIYEQYF
TRBV30	TRBJ2-6	.	.	TGTGCCTGGAGTGTTGGGCATGGGGCCAACGTCCTGACTTTC	CAWSVGHGANVLTF
TRBV14	TRBJ1-5	.	.	TGTGCCAGCAGCCAAGATCCTCAGGTCCTAAAGAGCAATCAGCCCCAGCATTTT	CASSQDPQVLKSNQPQHF
TRBV23-1	TRBJ1-2	TRBD1	.	TGCGCCAGCAGGACAGGGAATAACTATGGCTACACCTTC	CASRTGNNYGYTF
TRBV28	TRBJ2-1	TRBD2	few	TGTGCCAGCAGCTCCCCCCTAGCGGGGACATACAATGAGCAGTTCTTC	CASSSPLAGTYNEQFF
TRBV2	TRBJ2-7	.	.	TGTGCCAGCATCCTACAGGTGATTGGTTCGCAGTACTTC	CASILQVIGSQYF
TRBV4-2	TRBJ1-6	.	few	TGTGCCAGCAGCCAAGGATGGGCCGGGACTGGGAATTCACCCCTCCACTTT	CASSQGWAGTGNSPLHF
TRBV7-9	TRBJ1-1	TRBD1	.	TGTGCCAGCAGCGCCAGAACAGGGGGCACTGAAGCTTTCTTT	CASSARTGGTEAFF
TRBV19	TRBJ2-3	TRBD2	once	TGTGCCAGTAGTACCCACAAGGGCCCCAGCCGGGGGGGGACAGATACGCAGTATTTT	CASSTHKGPSRGGTDTQYF
TRBV10-1	TRBJ1-5	.	.	TGCGCCAGCGAGGGTGAATTGCAGCCCCAGCATTTT	CASEGELQPQHF
TRBV15	TRBJ2-2	TRBD1	.	TGTGCCACCAGCAGAGGGCGACAGGGGGCGCCCGGGGAGCTGTTTTTT	CATSRGRQGAPGELFF
TRBV28	TRBJ2-7	TRBD2	.	TGTGCCAGCAGCCCGACTAGCGGGAGGAACTACGAGCAGTACTTC	CASSPTSGRNYEQYF
TRBV19	TRBJ2-1	TRBD1	.	TGTGCCAGTAGTATAGATACAGGGGGCTCCTACAATGAGCAGTTCTTC	CASSIDTGGSYNEQFF
TRBV28	TRBJ1-2	.	.	TGTGCCAGCAGTTTACCCCAACTCGGCTATGGCTACACCTTC	CASSLPQLGYGYTF
TRBV28	TRBJ2-7	TRBD2	.	TGTGCCAGCAGTTTATTAGGGGAGGGCTACGAGCAGTACTTC	CASSLLGEGYEQYF
TRBV7-9	TRBJ1-2	.	.	TGTGCCAGCAGCTTAGATCTTTACAGGGACTATGGCTACACCTTC	CASSLDLYRDYGYTF
TRBV5-5	TRBJ1-6	TRBD1	.	TGTGCCAGCAGCTTAACAGGGGGTACATCCTATAATTCACCCCTCCACTTT	CASSLTGGTSYNSPLHF
TRBV28	TRBJ1-3	.	.	TGTGCCAGCAACGAACAGGGCCCTGGAAACACCATATATTTT	CASNEQGPGNTIYF
TRBV7-6	TRBJ2-3	.	.	TGTGCCAGCAGCTTTGAGCGTTTGGTAACAGATACGCAGTATTTT	CASSFERLVTDTQYF
TRBV6-5	TRBJ1-2	.	.	TGTGCCAGCAGTTACAACAGGGTTTCGAGCGGCTACACCTTC	CASSYNRVSSGYTF
TRBV7-9	TRBJ1-2	TRBD1	.	TGTGCCAGCAGCACCATGCCGGGACAGGGGTCAGGTGGCTACACCTTC	CASSTMPGQGSGGYTF
TRBV2	TRBJ2-7	TRBD2	.	TGTGCCAGCAGTGAAACTAGCGGGAGCTACGAGCAGTACTTC	CASSETSGSYEQYF
TRBV30	TRBJ1-1	.	.	TGTGCCTGGAGTAATAATAGGGGAAGCCGATCCACTGAAGCTTTCTTT	CAWSNNRGSRSTEAFF
TRBV7-2	TRBJ2-7	.	.	TGTGCCAGCAGCCCAGGGTGGCTCGAGCAGTACTTC	CASSPGWLEQYF
TRBV28	TRBJ1-5	TRBD1	.	TGTGCCAGCAGGAGACAGGGTGGGAATAGCAATCAGCCCCAGCATTTT	CASRRQGGNSNQPQHF
TRBV25-1	TRBJ2-7	.	few	TGTGCCAGCAGTGAATGGCAGGGGCCATCCTACGAGCAGTACTTC	CASSEWQGPSYEQYF
TRBV6-1	TRBJ2-3	TRBD2	.	TGTGCCAGCAGTGGGACTAGCGGGGGGGCAGATACGCAGTATTTT	CASSGTSGGADTQYF
TRBV19	TRBJ1-5	TRBD1	.	TGTGCCAGTACCACCCTCGGGACAGGGGAGATCAATCAGCCCCAGCATTTT	CASTTLGTGEINQPQHF